One TCR beta chain is described in this entry. The data belong to a study of blood T cell repertoires in COVID-19. Turning to the study itself: There were acute and convalescent COVID-19 samples, and they came from the United States, Italy and Spain. Sources were T cells, B-cell-depleted T cells, or PBMCs; the material itself was cDNA or gDNA.

This CDR3 has 15 residues. Per the germline V gene, CDR1 is LNHDA and CDR2 is SQIVND (reference sequence). After removal of 5 bases from V and 3 bases from J, the junction contained 0 bases not matched to a gene. Authors' analysis steps: Nucleated cell counts were estimated from reference gene primer amplification. TCRdb keeps only in-frame clones here, not all; method: immunoSEQ multiplex PCR. V and J calls plus clone size are reproduced from that table; the DNA served to infer D and trimming. The table shows approximately 210,000 clones, with approximately 84% occurring only once. This rearrangement joins TRBV19 to TRBJ2-1; TRBD2 agrees at 14 bases. The sequenced sample was peripheral blood. The TCR was taken from a woman aged 50 to 60 with active or convalescent COVID-19. The CDR3 is CASSGLAGGYNEQFF. CDR3 nucleotide sequence: TGTGCCAGTAGTGGACTAGCGGGAGGCTACAATGAGCAGTTCTTC.